Listed below are T cell receptor beta chains from one sample, sequenced in a study of blood T cell repertoires in COVID-19. The data were produced by immunoSEQ multiplex PCR, yet TCRdb's version contains in-frame clones alone and is incomplete. The data contain some 130,000 clones, approximately 86% of them singletons. The material sequenced was PBMCs or T cells enriched from blood (not recorded which). Source of these receptors: a woman aged 45-65 years who had recovered from COVID-19. Both conserved end residues are part of each CDR3. D genes are given only for firm matches. Size is omitted from some rows. Given values are once, few, many or a class for expanded clones.

clone_size d_call j_call v_call cdr3_nt cdr3_aa
. TRBD1 TRBJ1-1 TRBV7-9 TGTGCCAGCAGCCAACTGGCAGGGGGCGCGGGCACTGAAGCTTTCTTT CASSQLAGGAGTEAFF
. . TRBJ2-2 TRBV7-2 TGTGCCAGCAGGACCGGGACATTGAACACCGGGGAGCTGTTTTTT CASRTGTLNTGELFF
. TRBD1 TRBJ1-1 TRBV19 TGTGCCACCGGTCCGCCAGGGGGCTTGAGCACTGAAGCTTTCTTT CATGPPGGLSTEAFF
. TRBD1 TRBJ1-2 TRBV19 TGTGCCAGTAGTGACCCGAACAGGGGTCCCAACTATGGCTACACCTTC CASSDPNRGPNYGYTF
. . TRBJ2-2 TRBV19 TGTGCCAGTAGTATCGGGCAGGGCTATATGACCGGGGAGCTGTTTTTT CASSIGQGYMTGELFF
. . TRBJ2-7 TRBV29-1 TGCAGCGTTGAAGGGTTTGTTGGTGCCCCAGTCTCCTACGAGCAGTACTTC CSVEGFVGAPVSYEQYF
. TRBD1 TRBJ1-5 TRBV27 TGTGCCAGCAGTCCGGGACAGGGTGATCAGCCCCAGCATTTT CASSPGQGDQPQHF
. . TRBJ1-2 TRBV10-3 TGTGCCATCAGTGACAGGCCCAACTATGGCTACACCTTC CAISDRPNYGYTF
. . TRBJ2-3 TRBV12-3/TRBV12-4 TGTGCCAGCAGATTTTACCAGAATACGCAGTATTTT CASRFYQNTQYF
once TRBD1 TRBJ2-5 TRBV4-3 TGCGCCAGCAGTCTAGGGACAGGGGACCAAGAGACCCAGTACTTC CASSLGTGDQETQYF
. . TRBJ1-1 TRBV6-5 TGTGCCAGCAGTCGAGACACTGAAGCTTTCTTT CASSRDTEAFF
few TRBD2 TRBJ2-5 TRBV2 TGTGCCAGCAGGCTAGCGGGGGCCCTTTCGGGAGAGACCCAGTACTTC CASRLAGALSGETQYF
. . TRBJ2-4 TRBV11-3 TGTGCCAGCAGCCCCCTCCGTGACATTCAGTACTTC CASSPLRDIQYF
. . TRBJ1-1 TRBV18 TGTGCCAGCTCACCCCTAATAGGGGTTGACACTGAAGCTTTCTTT CASSPLIGVDTEAFF
. TRBD1 TRBJ2-2 TRBV10-3 TGTGCCACCAGACAGGGTCAGGGCACCGGGGAGCTGTTTTTT CATRQGQGTGELFF
. TRBD1 TRBJ1-5 TRBV7-9 TGTGCCAGCAGCTTCGGACAGGGGATTTTGCGCAATCAGCCCCAGCATTTT CASSFGQGILRNQPQHF
. . TRBJ2-1 TRBV7-9 TGTGCCAGCAGCTTGGGCACACACAATGAGCAGTTCTTC CASSLGTHNEQFF
few TRBD2 TRBJ2-5 TRBV3-1/TRBV3-2 TGTGCCAGCAGCCCGGGACTAGGTGGTTCGGAGACCCAGTACTTC CASSPGLGGSETQYF
. . TRBJ2-1 TRBV7-3 TGTGCCAGCAGCCCGGACATTTACAATGAGCAGTTCTTC CASSPDIYNEQFF
. TRBD1 TRBJ2-7 TRBV6-5 TGTGCCAGCAGTAGGACAGGGTCCTACGAGCAGTACTTC CASSRTGSYEQYF
. . TRBJ2-7 TRBV4-1 TGCGCCAGCAGCCACGCTACAGGTGCCAAGGCCTACGAGCAGTACTTC CASSHATGAKAYEQYF
. TRBD2 TRBJ2-2 TRBV19 TGTGCCAGTAGTCCAGCGGGGGGGGAGCTGTTTTTT CASSPAGGELFF
. . TRBJ2-7 TRBV5-6 TGTGCCAGCAGCGCGAGCTACGAGCAGTACTTC CASSASYEQYF
. . TRBJ1-2 TRBV2 TGTGCCAGCAGTGAAGCGCTTCAGGGATATGGCTACACCTTC CASSEALQGYGYTF
. . TRBJ2-2 TRBV6-2/TRBV6-3 TGTGCCAGCAGTTCTCTCAGGGACACCGGGGAGCTGTTTTTT CASSSLRDTGELFF
. TRBD1 TRBJ2-7 TRBV5-1 TGCGCCAGCAGCCTGGGACAGGGGATAGGAGACGAGCAGTACTTC CASSLGQGIGDEQYF
. . TRBJ2-1 TRBV9 TGTGCCAGCAGCGCCTCGGACAATGAGCAGTTCTTC CASSASDNEQFF
. TRBD1 TRBJ1-1 TRBV19 TGTGCCAGTAGTATCGACAGGGACACTGAAGCTTTCTTT CASSIDRDTEAFF
once TRBD2 TRBJ2-4 TRBV30 TGTGCCTGGACTCGACAGCGGGGGGGCTGGACCAAAAACATTCAGTACTTC CAWTRQRGGWTKNIQYF
. . TRBJ1-3 TRBV25-1 TGTGCCAGCAGTGGAAAACGGGGCACCATATATTTT CASSGKRGTIYF
. . TRBJ2-1 TRBV4-1 TGCGCCAGCAGCCAAAACCCGGACGGGAACAATGAGCAGTTCTTC CASSQNPDGNNEQFF
. TRBD2 TRBJ2-5 TRBV11-2 TGTGCCAGCACCCTAGCGGGGGGCCCCTATCGGACCCAGTACTTC CASTLAGGPYRTQYF
. . TRBJ2-2 TRBV18 TGTGCCAGCTCATTGGAGGGATTCACCGGGGAGCTGTTTTTT CASSLEGFTGELFF
. TRBD2 TRBJ2-1 TRBV3-1/TRBV3-2 TGTGCCAGCAGCACAACTCGATGGGCTAGCGGGGGGGTAGCCTACAATGAGCAGTTCTTC CASSTTRWASGGVAYNEQFF